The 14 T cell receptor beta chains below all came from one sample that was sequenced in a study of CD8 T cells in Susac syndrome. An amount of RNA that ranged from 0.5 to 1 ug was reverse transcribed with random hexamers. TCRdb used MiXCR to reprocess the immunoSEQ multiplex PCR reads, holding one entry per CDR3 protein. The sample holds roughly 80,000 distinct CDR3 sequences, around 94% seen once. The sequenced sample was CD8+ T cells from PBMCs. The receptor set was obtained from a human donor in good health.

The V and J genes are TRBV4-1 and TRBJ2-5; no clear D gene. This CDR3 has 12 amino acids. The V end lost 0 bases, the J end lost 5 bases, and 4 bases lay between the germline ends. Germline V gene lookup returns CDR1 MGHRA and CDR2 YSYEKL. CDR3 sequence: CASSQDRETQYF. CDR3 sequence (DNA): TGCGCCAGCAGCCAAGATCGTGAGACCCAGTACTTC.

The CDR3 reads CASSLRDKVNTEAFF. CDR3 bases: TGTGCCAGCAGTTTACGGGACAAAGTAAACACTGAAGCTTTCTTT. The V and J genes are TRBV27 and TRBJ1-1; a possible D gene is TRBD1 (6 bases). The CDR3 totals 15 residues. Germline lookup yields CDR1 MNHEY and CDR2 SMNVEV (reference sequence). V lost 2 bases and J 2 bases, leaving 12 bases between the germline ends.

The chain's CDR3 is CASSLEVGAMGYTF. CDR3 DNA: TGCGCCAGCAGCTTGGAGGTGGGGGCGATGGGCTACACCTTC. The chain links TRBV5-1 to TRBJ1-2; the D gene is possibly TRBD1 (6 bases). This CDR3 region has 14 residues. Germline-derived CDR1 and CDR2 are SGHRS and YFSETQ. Trimming stripped 0 bases from V and 8 bases from J, with 14 bases between.

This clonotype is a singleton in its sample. As DNA, the CDR3 is TGCAGTGCTGAGGGGGCTTTTCCCCACAATGAGCAGTTCTTC. Its translation: CSAEGAFPHNEQFF. J is TRBJ2-1 and V is TRBV20-1; 7 bases agree with TRBD1. J gave up 5 bases and V 5 bases, and 9 bases lay outside the gene matches. This CDR3 spans 14 amino acids. CDR1 is DFQATT and CDR2 is SNEGSKA in the germline V gene (reference sequence).

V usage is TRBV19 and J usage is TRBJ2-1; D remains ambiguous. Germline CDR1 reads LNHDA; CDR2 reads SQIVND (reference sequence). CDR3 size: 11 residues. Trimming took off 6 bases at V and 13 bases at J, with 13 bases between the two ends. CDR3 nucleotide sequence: TGTGCCAGTAGCCTCAATGCTCATCAGTTCTTC. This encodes CASSLNAHQFF.

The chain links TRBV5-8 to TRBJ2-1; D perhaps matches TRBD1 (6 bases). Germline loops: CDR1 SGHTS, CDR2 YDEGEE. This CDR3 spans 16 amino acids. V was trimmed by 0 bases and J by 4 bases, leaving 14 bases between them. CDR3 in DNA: TGTGCCAGCAGCTTGGCAGGGGCGAGACCATACAATGAGCAGTTCTTC. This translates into CASSLAGARPYNEQFF.

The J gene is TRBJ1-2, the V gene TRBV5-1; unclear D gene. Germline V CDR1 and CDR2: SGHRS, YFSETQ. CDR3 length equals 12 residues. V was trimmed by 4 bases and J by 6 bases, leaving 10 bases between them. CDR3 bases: TGCGCCAGCAGCCGGAAAGACGATGGCTACACCTTC. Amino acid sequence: CASSRKDDGYTF.

As DNA, the CDR3 is TGTGCCAGCAGTACGGGACAGCTCTATGGCTACACCTTC. It translates to CASSTGQLYGYTF. V is TRBV6-2 or TRBV6-3 and J is TRBJ1-2, with 7 bases identical to TRBD1. J gave up 4 bases and V 5 bases, and 4 bases lay outside the gene matches. The V gene's germline CDR1 is MNHEY and CDR2 SVGEGT. This CDR3 region has 13 residues.

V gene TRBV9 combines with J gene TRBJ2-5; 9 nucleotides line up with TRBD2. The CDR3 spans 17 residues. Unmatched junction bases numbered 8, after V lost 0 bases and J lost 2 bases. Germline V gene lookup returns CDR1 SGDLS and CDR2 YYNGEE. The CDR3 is CASSVALAGAGQETQYF. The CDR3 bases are TGTGCCAGCAGCGTAGCCTTAGCGGGGGCCGGTCAAGAGACCCAGTACTTC. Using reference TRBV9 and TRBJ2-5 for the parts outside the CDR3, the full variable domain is DSGVTQTPKHLITATGQRVTLRCSPRSGDLSVYWYQQSLDQGLQFLIQYYNGEERAKGNILERFSAQQFPDLHSELNLSSLELGDSALYFCASSVALAGAGQETQYFGPGTRLLVL.

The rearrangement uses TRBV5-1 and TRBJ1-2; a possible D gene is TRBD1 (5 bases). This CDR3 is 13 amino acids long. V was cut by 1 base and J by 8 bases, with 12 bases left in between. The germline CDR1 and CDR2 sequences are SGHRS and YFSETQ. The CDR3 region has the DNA TGCGCCAGCAGCTTGTACAGGCTGAGAGGCTACACCTTC. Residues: CASSLYRLRGYTF.

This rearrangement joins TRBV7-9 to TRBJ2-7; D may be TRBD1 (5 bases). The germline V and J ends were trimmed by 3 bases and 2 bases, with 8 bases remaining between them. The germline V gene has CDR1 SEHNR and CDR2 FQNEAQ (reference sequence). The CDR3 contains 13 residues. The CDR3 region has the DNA TGTGCCAGCAGCTTCCTGGGGCCCTACGAGCAGTACTTC. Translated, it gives CASSFLGPYEQYF.

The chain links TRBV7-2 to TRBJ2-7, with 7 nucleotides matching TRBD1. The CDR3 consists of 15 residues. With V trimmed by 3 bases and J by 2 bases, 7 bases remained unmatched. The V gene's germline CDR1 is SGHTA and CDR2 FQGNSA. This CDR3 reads CASSFTTGIPYEQYF. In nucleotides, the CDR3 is TGTGCCAGCAGCTTTACGACAGGGATTCCCTACGAGCAGTACTTC.

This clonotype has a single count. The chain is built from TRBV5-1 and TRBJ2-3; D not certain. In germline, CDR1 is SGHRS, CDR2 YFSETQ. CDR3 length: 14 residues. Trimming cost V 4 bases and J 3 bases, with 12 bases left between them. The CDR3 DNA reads TGCGCCAGCAGCGAGATACATTTGACAGATACGCAGTATTTT. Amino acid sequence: CASSEIHLTDTQYF.

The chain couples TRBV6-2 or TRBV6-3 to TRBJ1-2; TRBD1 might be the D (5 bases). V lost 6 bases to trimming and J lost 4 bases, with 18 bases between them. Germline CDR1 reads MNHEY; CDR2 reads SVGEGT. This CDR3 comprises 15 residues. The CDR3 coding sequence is TGTGCCAGCAGCTACCCTCCCTCAGGGATCTATGGCTACACCTTC. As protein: CASSYPPSGIYGYTF.